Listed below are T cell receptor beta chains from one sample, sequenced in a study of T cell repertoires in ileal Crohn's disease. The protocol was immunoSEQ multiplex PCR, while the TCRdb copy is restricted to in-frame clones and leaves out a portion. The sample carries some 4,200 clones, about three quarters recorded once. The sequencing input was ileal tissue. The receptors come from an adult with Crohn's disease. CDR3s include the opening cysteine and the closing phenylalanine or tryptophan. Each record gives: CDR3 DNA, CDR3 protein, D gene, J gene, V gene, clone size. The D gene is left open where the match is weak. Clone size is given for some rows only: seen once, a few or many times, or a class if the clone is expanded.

TGCAGCGTTGAAGAGCGCAGGGGAACTGAAGCTTTCTTT | CSVEERRGTEAFF | NA | TRBJ1-1 | TRBV29-1 | NA
TGTGCTAGTGGTTTAGCGGTACAAGAGACCCAGTACTTC | CASGLAVQETQYF | NA | TRBJ2-5 | TRBV12-5 | NA
TGTGCCTGGAGTGTAGAGAGAAGGCTAGCCAAAAACATTCAATACTTC | CAWSVERRLAKNIQYF | NA | TRBJ2-4 | TRBV30 | NA
TGTGCCAGCAGCTTAGTAGGCGGGAGGGCGAGCCACGAGCAGTACTTC | CASSLVGGRASHEQYF | TRBD2 | TRBJ2-7 | TRBV7-9 | NA
TGTGCCAGCAGCCAAGATGCTGGTGCAGGGTTCACGTGGGAGCAGTACTTC | CASSQDAGAGFTWEQYF | NA | TRBJ2-7 | TRBV4-2 | NA
TGCAGCGTTGATGATGGGGCTAGCGGGAGCTCCGGGGAGCTGTTTTTT | CSVDDGASGSSGELFF | TRBD2 | TRBJ2-2 | TRBV29-1 | NA
TGCGCCAGCAGCTTGGCCGGAGCCCTGGACAGAGAGAACACTGAAGCTTTCTTT | CASSLAGALDRENTEAFF | NA | TRBJ1-1 | TRBV5-1 | few
TGTGCCAGCAGCCCAGGCACAGATACGCAGTATTTT | CASSPGTDTQYF | NA | TRBJ2-3 | TRBV13 | NA
TGTGCCAGCGCGACAGGAAGCAATCAGCCCCAGCATTTT | CASATGSNQPQHF | NA | TRBJ1-5 | TRBV6-5 | NA
TGTGCCAGCAGCTTCGGGAGCCTCGGAAACACCATATATTTT | CASSFGSLGNTIYF | NA | TRBJ1-3 | TRBV7-2 | few
TGTGCCAGCAGACAAGACTCGGGACTAGCGGGGGGGCCTTTGTTCTTC | CASRQDSGLAGGPLFF | TRBD2 | TRBJ2-1 | TRBV2 | few
TGTGCCAGCAGTGAGGAGACTAGCGGCACAGATACGCAGTATTTT | CASSEETSGTDTQYF | TRBD2 | TRBJ2-3 | TRBV6-4 | once
TGTGCCACCAGTAGCGGGAGCTTTGATACGCAGTATTTT | CATSSGSFDTQYF | TRBD2 | TRBJ2-3 | TRBV2 | NA
TGCAGCGTGCCAGGACTAGCGGGAGGGGACAATGAGCAGTTCTTC | CSVPGLAGGDNEQFF | TRBD2 | TRBJ2-1 | TRBV29-1 | NA
TGTGCCAGCAGCGTAGCGGCGGGCACAGATACGCAGTATTTT | CASSVAAGTDTQYF | NA | TRBJ2-3 | TRBV9 | once
TGTGCCAGCATAAACAGGGAGTTTGAAGCTTTCTTT | CASINREFEAFF | NA | TRBJ1-1 | TRBV6-5 | NA
TGTGCCAGCAGCCAAGATCCGGCAGGGGCTGGAAACACCATATATTTT | CASSQDPAGAGNTIYF | NA | TRBJ1-3 | TRBV4-2 | NA
TGCAGCGTTGAGGCAGGTGGCTACGAGCAGTACTTC | CSVEAGGYEQYF | NA | TRBJ2-7 | TRBV29-1 | once
TGTGCCAGTAGTGAGGGACTTCCTATGAACACTGAAGCTTTCTTT | CASSEGLPMNTEAFF | NA | TRBJ1-1 | TRBV19 | NA
TGTGCCAGCAGTAAAAAGCGGATTCCGAACACAGATACGCAGTATTTT | CASSKKRIPNTDTQYF | NA | TRBJ2-3 | TRBV27 | NA
TGTGCCAGCAGCAGACTAGCGGGAATGGAAGGCACCTACAATGAGCAGTTCTTC | CASSRLAGMEGTYNEQFF | TRBD2 | TRBJ2-1 | TRBV7-3 | few
TGTGCCAGCAGCGAGGGGGACAGGGGGTCTTCCTACAATGAGCAGTTCTTC | CASSEGDRGSSYNEQFF | TRBD1 | TRBJ2-1 | TRBV9 | few
TGTGCCAGCAGCATGCTCCACAGCTCACAAAGTCGGGCCAACGTCCTGACTTTC | CASSMLHSSQSRANVLTF | NA | TRBJ2-6 | TRBV7-4 | few
TGTGCCAGCTCACCCTCGGGGATTCGCACAGATACGCAGTATTTT | CASSPSGIRTDTQYF | NA | TRBJ2-3 | TRBV18 | NA
TGCGCCAGCAGCCCCAGGACAGGGGCCTATGGCTACACCTTC | CASSPRTGAYGYTF | TRBD1 | TRBJ1-2 | TRBV4-3 | NA
TGTGCCAGCAGCGTAGGTGCTTCAAACCAGGGAGATACGCAGTATTTT | CASSVGASNQGDTQYF | NA | TRBJ2-3 | TRBV9 | NA
TGCGCCAGCAGCCATAGCGCTAGCACAGATACGCAGTATTTT | CASSHSASTDTQYF | NA | TRBJ2-3 | TRBV5-1 | NA
TGTGCCAGCAGTTCAGGACTAGCGGGGAGGAATGAGCAGTTCTTC | CASSSGLAGRNEQFF | TRBD2 | TRBJ2-1 | TRBV6-5 | NA
TGCGCCAGCAGCACAGGGGACAGGGTGGGCGGCTACACCTTC | CASSTGDRVGGYTF | TRBD1 | TRBJ1-2 | TRBV5-1 | NA
TGTGCCAGCAGTTACTCTCCCCAGGTTGGCACTGAAGCTTTCTTT | CASSYSPQVGTEAFF | NA | TRBJ1-1 | TRBV6-5 | few
TGTGCCAGCAGCGCGGGGACAGCGGGGAACACTGAAGCTTTCTTT | CASSAGTAGNTEAFF | TRBD1 | TRBJ1-1 | TRBV9 | NA
TGTGCCAGCAGCCACCGGGACAGGGACTACGAGCAGTACTTC | CASSHRDRDYEQYF | TRBD1 | TRBJ2-7 | TRBV7-9 | NA
TGCGCCAGCAGCTTGGTCAGAGCGACTAGCACAGATACGCAGTATTTT | CASSLVRATSTDTQYF | NA | TRBJ2-3 | TRBV5-1 | NA
TGTGCCAGCAGCTCATCGGGTTCCCCGAGCGTCCTGACTTTC | CASSSSGSPSVLTF | NA | TRBJ2-6 | TRBV11-3 | NA
TGTGCCAGCGGTGACAGGGCCAATTCACCCCTCCACTTT | CASGDRANSPLHF | TRBD1 | TRBJ1-6 | TRBV27 | NA
TGTGCCAGCAGCTTTGATGGGAGCTCTGGAAACACCATATATTTT | CASSFDGSSGNTIYF | NA | TRBJ1-3 | TRBV5-8 | few
TGCGCCAGCAGCTTTCCGACTAGCGGGACCCTCACAGATACGCAGTATTTT | CASSFPTSGTLTDTQYF | TRBD2 | TRBJ2-3 | TRBV5-1 | few
TGTGCCAGCAGACGCCACAGGGGACGGGCCTACGAGCAGTACTTC | CASRRHRGRAYEQYF | TRBD1 | TRBJ2-7 | TRBV6-9 | once
TGCGCCAGCAGCTTGAGAGTCGAAAGCACAGATACGCAGTATTTT | CASSLRVESTDTQYF | NA | TRBJ2-3 | TRBV5-1 | NA
TGCGCCAGCAGCTTAAACAACCAGAACACCGGGGAGCTGTTTTTT | CASSLNNQNTGELFF | NA | TRBJ2-2 | TRBV5-1 | once
TGCGCCAGCAGCTCGGACCGGGACAGGGGTGGTCGGGACTATGGCTACACCTTC | CASSSDRDRGGRDYGYTF | TRBD1 | TRBJ1-2 | TRBV5-1 | NA
TGTGCCACCAGCAGAGCGGGACAGGGGCACAATGAGCAGTTCTTC | CATSRAGQGHNEQFF | TRBD1 | TRBJ2-1 | TRBV15 | NA
TGTGCCAGCAGCTTAGTGTCGGGGACAGGGACTCTTGAGACCCAGTACTTC | CASSLVSGTGTLETQYF | TRBD1 | TRBJ2-5 | TRBV11-3 | NA
TGTGCCAGCTCACGGGGGGATAATTCACCCCTCCACTTT | CASSRGDNSPLHF | NA | TRBJ1-6 | TRBV18 | NA
TGTGCCAGTAGTCACCGAGGAGGGTCCAATGAGCAGTTCTTC | CASSHRGGSNEQFF | NA | TRBJ2-1 | TRBV19 | NA
TGTGCCAGCAGTGAGTTTGGCTCAGGGGTGTACGAGCAGTACTTC | CASSEFGSGVYEQYF | NA | TRBJ2-7 | TRBV6-1 | NA
TGTGCCAGCAGCCACACCGCTAAGTTTAGTAGCAATCAGCCCCAGCATTTT | CASSHTAKFSSNQPQHF | NA | TRBJ1-5 | TRBV4-2 | NA
TGTGCCAGCAGCCCCGGAGGAAGATCCTACAATGAGCAGTTCTTC | CASSPGGRSYNEQFF | NA | TRBJ2-1 | TRBV7-3 | NA
TGCGCCAGCAGCGGAGGGACTAGCAGAATCGGGGAGCTGTTTTTT | CASSGGTSRIGELFF | TRBD2 | TRBJ2-2 | TRBV5-1 | few
TGTGCCTGGAATAGCGGAGAGCATAACAATGAGCAGTTCTTC | CAWNSGEHNNEQFF | NA | TRBJ2-1 | TRBV30 | NA
TGTGCCACCAGCAGAACCCCCACGGGGTACAATGAGCAGTTCTTC | CATSRTPTGYNEQFF | NA | TRBJ2-1 | TRBV15 | NA
TGTGCCAGCAGCCAGACAGGGGGTAATGAAAAACTGTTTTTT | CASSQTGGNEKLFF | TRBD1 | TRBJ1-4 | TRBV28 | NA
TGTGCCAGCAGTTCGGGACAGCACTATGAAAAACTGTTTTTT | CASSSGQHYEKLFF | TRBD1 | TRBJ1-4 | TRBV27 | NA
TGTGCCAGTAGCCTTACGGCAGGGTCGATCAATGAGCAGTTCTTC | CASSLTAGSINEQFF | NA | TRBJ2-1 | TRBV19 | NA
TGTGCTAGCAGCGCCGAAGTGTCAGGCACTGAAGCTTTCTTT | CASSAEVSGTEAFF | NA | TRBJ1-1 | TRBV7-7 | NA
TGTGCCAGCAGCCAGGGGGGTCGCGATGAGCAGTTCTTC | CASSQGGRDEQFF | NA | TRBJ2-1 | TRBV5-4 | NA
TGCGCCAGCAGCTTGGGTGGGACAGTGAACACTGAAGCTTTCTTT | CASSLGGTVNTEAFF | TRBD1 | TRBJ1-1 | TRBV5-1 | NA
TGTGCCAGCAGCTTAGGGCCAGGGAAGGGGATCTGGTATGGCTACACCTTC | CASSLGPGKGIWYGYTF | NA | TRBJ1-2 | TRBV7-9 | few
TGTGCCAGCAGTGAAGGAGTAGCGGGAAACAATGAGCAGTTCTTC | CASSEGVAGNNEQFF | TRBD2 | TRBJ2-1 | TRBV6-1 | NA
TGTGCCAGCAGCTTGGGAGTGGCTAGCGGGGAGCTGTTTTTT | CASSLGVASGELFF | NA | TRBJ2-2 | TRBV5-4 | large